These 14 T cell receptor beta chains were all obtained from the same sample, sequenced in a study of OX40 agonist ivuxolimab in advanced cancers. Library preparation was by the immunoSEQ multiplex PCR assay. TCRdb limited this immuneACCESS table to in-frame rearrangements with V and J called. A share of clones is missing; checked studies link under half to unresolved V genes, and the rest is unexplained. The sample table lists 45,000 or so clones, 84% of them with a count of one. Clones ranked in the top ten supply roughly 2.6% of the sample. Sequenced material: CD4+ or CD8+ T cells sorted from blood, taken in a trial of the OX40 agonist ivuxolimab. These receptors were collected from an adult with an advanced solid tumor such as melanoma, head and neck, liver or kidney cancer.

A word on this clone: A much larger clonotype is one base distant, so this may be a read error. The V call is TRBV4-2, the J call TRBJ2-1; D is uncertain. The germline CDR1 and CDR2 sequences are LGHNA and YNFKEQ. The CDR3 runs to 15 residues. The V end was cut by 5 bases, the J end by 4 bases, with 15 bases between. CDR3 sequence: CASSDSGAVYNEQFF. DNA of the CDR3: TGTGCCAGCAGCGACTCAGGAGCAGTATACAATGAGCAGTTCTTC.

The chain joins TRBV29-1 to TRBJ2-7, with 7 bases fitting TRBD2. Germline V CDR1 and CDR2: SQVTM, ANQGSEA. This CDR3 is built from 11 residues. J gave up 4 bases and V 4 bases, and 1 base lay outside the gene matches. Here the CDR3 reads CSVGGGYEQYF. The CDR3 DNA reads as TGCAGCGTTGGGGGGGGGTACGAGCAGTACTTC.

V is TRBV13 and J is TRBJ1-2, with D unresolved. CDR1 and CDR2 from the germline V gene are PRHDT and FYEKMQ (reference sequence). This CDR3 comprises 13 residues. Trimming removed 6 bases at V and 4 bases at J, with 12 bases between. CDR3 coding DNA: TGTGCCAGCAGTGAAGACGGCTTCTATGGCTACACCTTC. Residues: CASSEDGFYGYTF.

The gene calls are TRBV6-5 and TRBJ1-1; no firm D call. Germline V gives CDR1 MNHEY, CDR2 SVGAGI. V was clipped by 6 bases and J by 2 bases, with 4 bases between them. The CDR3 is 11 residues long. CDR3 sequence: CASSHNTEAFF. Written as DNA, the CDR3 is TGTGCCAGCAGCCATAACACTGAAGCTTTCTTT.

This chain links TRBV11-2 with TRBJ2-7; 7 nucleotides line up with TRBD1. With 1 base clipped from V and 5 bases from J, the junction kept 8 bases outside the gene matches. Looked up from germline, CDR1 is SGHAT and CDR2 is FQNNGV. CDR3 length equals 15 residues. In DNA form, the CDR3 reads TGTGCCAGCAGCTTAGGACAGGGAAAGAGAAACGAGCAGTACTTC. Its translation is CASSLGQGKRNEQYF.

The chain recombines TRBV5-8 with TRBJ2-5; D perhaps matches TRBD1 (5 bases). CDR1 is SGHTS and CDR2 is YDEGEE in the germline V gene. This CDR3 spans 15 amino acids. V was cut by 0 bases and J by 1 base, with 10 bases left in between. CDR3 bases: TGTGCCAGCAGCTTGGATGACAGAATCCAAGAGACCCAGTACTTC. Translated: CASSLDDRIQETQYF.

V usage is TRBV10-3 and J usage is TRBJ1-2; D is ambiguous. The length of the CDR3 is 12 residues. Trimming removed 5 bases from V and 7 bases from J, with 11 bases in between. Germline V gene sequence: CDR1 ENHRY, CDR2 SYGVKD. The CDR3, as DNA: TGTGCCATCAGTCCGGTCGTGGGTGGCTACACCTTC. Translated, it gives CAISPVVGGYTF.

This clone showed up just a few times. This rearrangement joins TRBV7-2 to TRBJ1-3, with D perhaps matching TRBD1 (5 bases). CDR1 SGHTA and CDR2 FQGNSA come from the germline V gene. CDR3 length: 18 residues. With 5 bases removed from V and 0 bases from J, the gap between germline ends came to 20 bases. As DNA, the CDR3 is TGTGCCAGCAGCGAAAATAGGGTGGGACGGGGCTCTGGAAACACCATATATTTT. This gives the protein CASSENRVGRGSGNTIYF. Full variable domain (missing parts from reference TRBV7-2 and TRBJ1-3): GAGVSQSPSNKVTEKGKDVELRCDPISGHTALYWYRQSLGQGLEFLIYFQGNSAPDKSGLPSDRFSAERTGGSVSTLTIQRTQQEDSAVYLCASSENRVGRGSGNTIYFGEGSWLTVV.

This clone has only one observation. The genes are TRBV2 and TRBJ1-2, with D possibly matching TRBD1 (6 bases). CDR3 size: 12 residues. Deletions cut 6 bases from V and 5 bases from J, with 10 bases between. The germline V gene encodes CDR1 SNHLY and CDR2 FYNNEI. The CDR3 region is CASRQDRYGYTF. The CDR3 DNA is TGTGCCAGCAGGCAGGACAGATATGGCTACACCTTC.

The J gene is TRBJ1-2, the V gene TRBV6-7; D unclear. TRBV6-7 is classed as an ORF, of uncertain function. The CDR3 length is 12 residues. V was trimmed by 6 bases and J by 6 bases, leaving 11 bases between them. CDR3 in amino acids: CASSPPLDGYTF. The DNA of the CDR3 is TGTGCCAGCAGCCCCCCTTTGGATGGCTACACCTTC.

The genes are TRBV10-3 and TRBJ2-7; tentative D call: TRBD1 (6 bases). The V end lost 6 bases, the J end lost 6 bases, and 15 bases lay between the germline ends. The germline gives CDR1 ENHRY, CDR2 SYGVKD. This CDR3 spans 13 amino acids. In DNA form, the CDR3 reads TGTGCCATCAGCCCCAGGGGTGACGGCGAGCAGTACTTC. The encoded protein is CAISPRGDGEQYF.

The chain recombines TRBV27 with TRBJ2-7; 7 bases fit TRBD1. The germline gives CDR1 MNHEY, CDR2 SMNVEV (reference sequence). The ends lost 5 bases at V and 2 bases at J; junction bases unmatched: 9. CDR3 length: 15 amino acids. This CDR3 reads CASSPQGTLPYEQYF. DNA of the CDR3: TGTGCCAGCAGTCCACAGGGGACCCTACCCTACGAGCAGTACTTC.

This chain's CDR3 is CASRRLAGLYEQYF. The DNA of the CDR3 is TGCGCCAGCAGAAGACTAGCGGGCCTCTACGAGCAGTACTTC. The rearrangement uses TRBV10-2 and TRBJ2-7, with 10 bases that match TRBD2. Per the germline V gene, CDR1 is WSHSY and CDR2 is SAAADI. J was trimmed by 3 bases and V by 6 bases; bases with no gene match: 5. This CDR3 is 14 amino acids long.

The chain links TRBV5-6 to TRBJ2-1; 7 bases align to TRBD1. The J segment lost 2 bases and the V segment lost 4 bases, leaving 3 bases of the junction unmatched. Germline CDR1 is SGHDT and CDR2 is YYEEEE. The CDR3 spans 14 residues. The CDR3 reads CASSGDRAYNEQFF. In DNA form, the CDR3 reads TGTGCCAGCAGCGGAGACAGGGCCTACAATGAGCAGTTCTTC.